This T cell receptor beta chain stems from a study of T-cell reconstitution after alpha-beta-depleted transplantation in children. Using unique molecular identifiers, the investigators prepared the TCRbeta library. TCRdb re-analysed the PCR reads in MiXCR, keeping a single row per CDR3 protein. The sample holds some 490,000 distinct CDR3 sequences; roughly an eighth are singletons and the top ten take around 6.1%. The starting material was PBMCs from the stem cell graft donor, obtained from the stem cell graft. This TCR was recovered from a human donor who donated a stem cell graft to a child with combined immunodeficiency.

CDR3 residues: CASRSRVAGGSETQYF. CDR3 in DNA: TGTGCCAGCAGATCCCGGGTAGCGGGAGGATCAGAGACCCAGTACTTC. The chain employs TRBV7-2 and TRBJ2-5; 10 nucleotides line up with TRBD2. Germline V lookup: CDR1 SGHTA, CDR2 FQGNSA. Germline trimming cut 6 bases from V and 4 bases from J; bases unmatched to any gene: 11. This CDR3 contains 16 residues.